This TCR beta chain was found in a study of T cells after yellow fever vaccination. Concerning this clonotype itself: Its antigen remains unknown.

V gave up 7 bases and J gave up 1 base; unmatched junction bases: 1. Germline V gene sequence: CDR1 MDHEN, CDR2 SYDVKM. The CDR3 sequence is 14 residues long. They built TCR cDNA with 5'RACE template switching, a step that put in a universal primer site and UMIs. In TCRdb, the 5' RACE reads were re-called with MiXCR into one record per CDR3 protein. Seen here are about 330,000 distinct CDR3 sequences, around 6.8% observed once, and the top ten hold roughly 19%. Findings and limits, study-wide: At under 98% for CD4 and approximately 89% for CD8, most primary-vaccination clones showed up again after the booster. Abundant clonotypes from the bulk population could contaminate FACS-sorted repertoires.

Sample: PBMCs, taken more than 35 days after the first yellow fever vaccination. This TCR was sampled from a man aged 18-30 years who received the YFV17D yellow fever vaccine. The V gene is TRBV28, the J gene TRBJ2-3; the match to TRBD2 covers 11 bases. CDR3 sequence (DNA): TGTGCCAGCATTAGCGGGGGGGGCACAGATACGCAGTATTTT. It specifies CASISGGGTDTQYF.